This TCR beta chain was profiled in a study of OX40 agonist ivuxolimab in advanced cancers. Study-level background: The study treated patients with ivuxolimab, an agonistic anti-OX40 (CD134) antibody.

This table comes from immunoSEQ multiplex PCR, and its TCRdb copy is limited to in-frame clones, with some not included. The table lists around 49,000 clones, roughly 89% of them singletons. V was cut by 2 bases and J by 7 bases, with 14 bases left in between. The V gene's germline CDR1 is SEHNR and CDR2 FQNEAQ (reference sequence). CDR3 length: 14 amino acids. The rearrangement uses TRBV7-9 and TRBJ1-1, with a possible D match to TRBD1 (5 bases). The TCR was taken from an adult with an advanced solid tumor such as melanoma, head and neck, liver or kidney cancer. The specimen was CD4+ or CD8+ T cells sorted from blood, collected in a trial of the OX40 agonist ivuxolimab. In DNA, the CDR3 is TGTGCCAGCAGCTTATTAGGGGCGACCCGTGAAGCTTTCTTT. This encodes CASSLLGATREAFF.